This section outlines one T cell receptor beta chain sequence together with its context. Its antigen is unknown. The data are from a study of response to subunit inactivated influenza vaccine. Study-level findings and limits: The authors proposed limited new T cell recruitment per seasonal influenza vaccination.

Germline loops: CDR1 SEHNR, CDR2 FQNEAQ (reference sequence). The CDR3 extends over 15 amino acids. Trimming took off 6 bases at V and 0 bases at J, with 12 bases between the two ends. MiXCR, applied by TCRdb to the RT-PCR reads, yields one record per CDR3 protein. The data show about 520,000 distinct CDR3 sequences, over 25% seen once. This clonotype was sampled from a man aged 50-60 years who received an inactivated influenza vaccine. Specimen: CD4+ T cells sorted from PBMCs, collected 4 to 6 days after vaccination. The rearrangement links TRBV7-9 to TRBJ2-1, with D unclear. CDR3: CASSPPGSSYNEQFF. In DNA form, the CDR3 reads TGTGCCAGCAGTCCCCCCGGCAGCTCCTACAATGAGCAGTTCTTC.